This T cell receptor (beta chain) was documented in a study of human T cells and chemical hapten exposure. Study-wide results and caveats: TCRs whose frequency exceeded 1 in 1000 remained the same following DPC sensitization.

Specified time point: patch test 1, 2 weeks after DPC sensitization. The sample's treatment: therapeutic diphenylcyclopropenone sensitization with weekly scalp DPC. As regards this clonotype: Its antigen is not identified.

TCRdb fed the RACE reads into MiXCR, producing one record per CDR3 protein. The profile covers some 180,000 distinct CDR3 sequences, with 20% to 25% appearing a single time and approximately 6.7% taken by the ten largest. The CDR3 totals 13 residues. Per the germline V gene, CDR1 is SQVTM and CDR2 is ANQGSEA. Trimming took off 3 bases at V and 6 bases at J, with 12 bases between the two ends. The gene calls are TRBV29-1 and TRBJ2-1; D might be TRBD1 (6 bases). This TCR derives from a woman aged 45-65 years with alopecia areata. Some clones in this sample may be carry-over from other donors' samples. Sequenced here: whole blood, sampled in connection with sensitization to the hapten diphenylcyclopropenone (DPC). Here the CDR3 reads CSVEVGAGNEQFF. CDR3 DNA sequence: TGCAGCGTTGAGGTGGGGGCAGGCAATGAGCAGTTCTTC.